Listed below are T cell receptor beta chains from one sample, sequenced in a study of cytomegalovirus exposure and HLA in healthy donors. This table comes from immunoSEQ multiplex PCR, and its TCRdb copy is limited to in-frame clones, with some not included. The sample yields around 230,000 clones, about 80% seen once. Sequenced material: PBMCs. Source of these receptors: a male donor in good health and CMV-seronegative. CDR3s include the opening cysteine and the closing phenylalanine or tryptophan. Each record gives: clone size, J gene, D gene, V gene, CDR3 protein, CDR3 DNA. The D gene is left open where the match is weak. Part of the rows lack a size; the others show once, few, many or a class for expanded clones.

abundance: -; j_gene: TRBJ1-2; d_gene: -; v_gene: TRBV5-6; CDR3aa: CASSRRAGNGYTF; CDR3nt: TGTGCCAGCAGCCGCAGGGCAGGGAATGGCTACACCTTC
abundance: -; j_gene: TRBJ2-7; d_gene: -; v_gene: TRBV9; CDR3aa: CASSVDGRGLEQYF; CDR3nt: TGTGCCAGCAGCGTAGACGGGAGGGGGCTCGAGCAGTACTTC
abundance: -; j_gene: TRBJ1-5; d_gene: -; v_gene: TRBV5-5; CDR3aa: CASSYRASNQPQHF; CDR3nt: TGTGCCAGCAGCTACAGGGCCAGCAATCAGCCCCAGCATTTT
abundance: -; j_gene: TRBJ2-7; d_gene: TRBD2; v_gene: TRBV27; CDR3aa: CASTPQRAGGPNEQYF; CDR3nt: TGTGCCAGCACTCCCCAAAGGGCGGGAGGGCCCAACGAGCAGTACTTC
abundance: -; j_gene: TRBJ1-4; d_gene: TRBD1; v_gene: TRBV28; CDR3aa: CASRTDRGGLASGEKLFF; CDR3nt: TGTGCCAGCAGAACGGACAGGGGAGGTTTGGCATCAGGAGAAAAACTGTTTTTT
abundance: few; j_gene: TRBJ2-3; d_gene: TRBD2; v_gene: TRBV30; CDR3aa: CAWSVGTSGKGDTQYF; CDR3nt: TGTGCCTGGAGTGTTGGGACTAGCGGGAAGGGGGATACGCAGTATTTT
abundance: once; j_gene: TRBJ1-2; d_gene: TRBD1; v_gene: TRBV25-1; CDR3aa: CASSESYRGYGYTF; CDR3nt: TGTGCCAGCAGTGAATCGTACAGGGGGTATGGCTACACCTTC
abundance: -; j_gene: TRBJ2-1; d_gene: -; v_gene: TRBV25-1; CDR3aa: CASSGLELPSYNEQFF; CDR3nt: TGTGCCAGCAGTGGGTTAGAGCTCCCCTCCTACAATGAGCAGTTCTTC
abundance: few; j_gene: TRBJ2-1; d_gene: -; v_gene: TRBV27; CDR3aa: CASSTRPRDEQFF; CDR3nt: TGTGCCAGCAGTACCCGACCGAGGGATGAGCAGTTCTTC
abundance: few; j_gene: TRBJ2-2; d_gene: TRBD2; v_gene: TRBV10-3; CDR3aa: CAISRTSGGTNTGELFF; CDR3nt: TGTGCCATCAGTCGGACTAGCGGGGGGACGAACACCGGGGAGCTGTTTTTT
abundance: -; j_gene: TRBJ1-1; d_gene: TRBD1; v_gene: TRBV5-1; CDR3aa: CASSPRGDRGRAFF; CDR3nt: TGCGCCAGCAGCCCCCGGGGGGACAGGGGGAGAGCTTTCTTT
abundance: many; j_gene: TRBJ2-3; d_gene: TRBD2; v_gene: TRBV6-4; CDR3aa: CASSDSSGGADTQYF; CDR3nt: TGTGCCAGCAGTGACTCTAGCGGGGGGGCAGATACGCAGTATTTT
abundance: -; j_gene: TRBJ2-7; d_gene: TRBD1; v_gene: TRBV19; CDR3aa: CASSRTGGEASYEQYF; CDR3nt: TGTGCCAGTAGTAGGACAGGGGGTGAGGCAAGCTACGAGCAGTACTTC
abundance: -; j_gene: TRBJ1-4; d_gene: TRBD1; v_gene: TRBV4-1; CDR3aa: CASSHVSGTGNEKLFF; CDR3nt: TGCGCCAGCAGCCACGTATCCGGGACAGGGAATGAAAAACTGTTTTTT
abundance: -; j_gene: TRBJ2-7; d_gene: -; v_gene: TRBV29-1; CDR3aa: CSVEDLEGSYEQYF; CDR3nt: TGCAGCGTTGAAGATCTGGAGGGGTCCTACGAGCAGTACTTC
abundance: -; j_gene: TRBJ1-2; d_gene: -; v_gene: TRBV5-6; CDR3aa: CASSLEGRGPRGGYTF; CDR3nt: TGTGCCAGCAGCTTGGAAGGTAGAGGGCCCCGTGGTGGCTACACCTTC
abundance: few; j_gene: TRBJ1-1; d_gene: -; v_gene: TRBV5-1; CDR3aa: CASSSGGLHTEAFF; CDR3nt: TGCGCCAGCAGCTCGGGAGGGCTACACACTGAAGCTTTCTTT
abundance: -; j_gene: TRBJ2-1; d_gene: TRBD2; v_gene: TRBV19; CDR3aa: CASSSPGLAGTSSYNEQFF; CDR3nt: TGTGCCAGTAGTTCTCCCGGGCTAGCGGGGACGAGCTCCTACAATGAGCAGTTCTTC
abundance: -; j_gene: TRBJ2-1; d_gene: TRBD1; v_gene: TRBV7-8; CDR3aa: CASSLSIVAGQGYNEQFF; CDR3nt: TGTGCCAGCAGCTTATCGATAGTCGCGGGACAGGGCTACAATGAGCAGTTCTTC
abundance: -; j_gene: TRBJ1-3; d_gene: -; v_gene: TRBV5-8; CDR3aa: CASSAFWSGNTIYF; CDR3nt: TGTGCCAGCAGCGCGTTCTGGTCTGGAAACACCATATATTTT
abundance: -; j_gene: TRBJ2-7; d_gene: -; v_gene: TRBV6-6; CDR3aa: CASSPQGPAYEQYF; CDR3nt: TGTGCCAGCAGCCCTCAGGGGCCTGCCTACGAGCAGTACTTC
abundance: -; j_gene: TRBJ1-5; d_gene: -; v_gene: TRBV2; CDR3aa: CASSGGVYSNQPQHF; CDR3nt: TGTGCCAGCAGTGGGGGGGTATATAGCAATCAGCCCCAGCATTTT
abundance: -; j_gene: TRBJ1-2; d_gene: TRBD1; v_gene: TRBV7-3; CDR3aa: CASSESGTGGDGYTF; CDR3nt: TGTGCCAGCAGCGAATCCGGGACAGGGGGAGATGGCTACACCTTC
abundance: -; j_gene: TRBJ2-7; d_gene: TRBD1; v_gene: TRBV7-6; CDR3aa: CASSLVRTGSEQYF; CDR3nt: TGTGCCAGCAGCTTAGTGAGGACAGGGAGCGAGCAGTACTTC
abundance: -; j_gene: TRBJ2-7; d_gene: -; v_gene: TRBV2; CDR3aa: CASSEGSVNYEQYF; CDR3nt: TGTGCCAGCAGTGAAGGATCAGTAAACTACGAGCAGTACTTC
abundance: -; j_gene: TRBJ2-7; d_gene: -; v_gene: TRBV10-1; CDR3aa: CASSESAIAVSYEQYF; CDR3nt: TGCGCCAGCAGTGAGTCTGCCATAGCGGTCTCCTACGAGCAGTACTTC
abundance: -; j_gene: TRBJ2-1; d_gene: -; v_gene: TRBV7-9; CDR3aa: CASSRVGAANNEQFF; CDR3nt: TGTGCCAGCAGCCGGGTGGGGGCGGCTAACAATGAGCAGTTCTTC
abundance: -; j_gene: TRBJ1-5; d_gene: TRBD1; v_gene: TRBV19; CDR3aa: CASSMGQGNQPQHF; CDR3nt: TGTGCCAGTAGTATGGGACAGGGCAATCAGCCCCAGCATTTT
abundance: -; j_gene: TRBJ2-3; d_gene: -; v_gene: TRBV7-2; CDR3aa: CASSLEWTVADTQYF; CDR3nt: TGTGCCAGCAGCTTAGAATGGACAGTGGCAGATACGCAGTATTTT
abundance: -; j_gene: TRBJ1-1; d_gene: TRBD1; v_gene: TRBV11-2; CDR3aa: CASSFDPTGVGFF; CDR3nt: TGTGCCAGCAGCTTCGACCCGACAGGGGTGGGTTTCTTT
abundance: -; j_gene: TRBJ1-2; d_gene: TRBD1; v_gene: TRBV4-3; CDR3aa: CASSQETGDYGYTF; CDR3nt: TGCGCCAGCAGCCAAGAGACAGGGGACTATGGCTACACCTTC
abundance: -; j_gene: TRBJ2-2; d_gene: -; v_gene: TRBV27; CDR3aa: CAAGRANTGELFF; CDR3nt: TGTGCCGCTGGTCGGGCGAACACCGGGGAGCTGTTTTTT
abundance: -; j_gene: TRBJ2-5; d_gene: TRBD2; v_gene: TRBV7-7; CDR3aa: CASSLESGGLAGETQYF; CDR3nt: TGTGCCAGCAGCTTAGAGTCCGGGGGACTAGCGGGAGAGACCCAGTACTTC
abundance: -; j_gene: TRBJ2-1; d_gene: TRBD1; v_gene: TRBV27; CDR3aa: CASSSPLSQGASYNEQFF; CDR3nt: TGTGCCAGCAGCTCCCCTTTATCGCAGGGGGCTTCCTACAATGAGCAGTTCTTC
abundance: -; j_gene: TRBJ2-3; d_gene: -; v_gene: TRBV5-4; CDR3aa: CASSLAGTLSTDTQYF; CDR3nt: TGTGCCAGCAGCTTGGCGGGGACTCTCAGCACAGATACGCAGTATTTT
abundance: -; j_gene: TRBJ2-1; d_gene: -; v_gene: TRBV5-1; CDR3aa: CASSTKTLNPYNEQFF; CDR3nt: TGCGCCAGCAGCACAAAGACTCTCAACCCTTACAATGAGCAGTTCTTC
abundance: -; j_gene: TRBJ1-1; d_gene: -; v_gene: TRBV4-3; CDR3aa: CASSHFEDTEAFF; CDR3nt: TGCGCCAGCAGCCACTTCGAGGACACTGAAGCTTTCTTT
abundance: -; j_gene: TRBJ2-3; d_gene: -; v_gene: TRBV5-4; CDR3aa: CASSKQGISTDTQYF; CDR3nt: TGTGCCAGCAGCAAACAGGGAATCTCCACAGATACGCAGTATTTT
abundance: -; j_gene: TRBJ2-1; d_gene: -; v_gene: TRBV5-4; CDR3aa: CASSPPLAVVSYNEQFF; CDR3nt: TGTGCCAGCAGCCCGCCATTGGCCGTTGTATCCTACAATGAGCAGTTCTTC